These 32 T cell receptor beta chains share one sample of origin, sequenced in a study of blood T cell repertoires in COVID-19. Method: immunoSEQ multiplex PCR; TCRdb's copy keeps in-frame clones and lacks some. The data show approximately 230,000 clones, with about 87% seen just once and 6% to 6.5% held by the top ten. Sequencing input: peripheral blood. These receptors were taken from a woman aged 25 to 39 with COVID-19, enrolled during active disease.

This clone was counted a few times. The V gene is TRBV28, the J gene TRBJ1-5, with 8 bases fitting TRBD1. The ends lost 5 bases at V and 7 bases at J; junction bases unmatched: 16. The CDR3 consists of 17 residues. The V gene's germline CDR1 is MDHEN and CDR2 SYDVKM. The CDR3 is CASSGRRTGGALQPQHF. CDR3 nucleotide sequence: TGTGCCAGCAGTGGGCGGCGAACAGGGGGTGCCCTGCAGCCCCAGCATTTT.

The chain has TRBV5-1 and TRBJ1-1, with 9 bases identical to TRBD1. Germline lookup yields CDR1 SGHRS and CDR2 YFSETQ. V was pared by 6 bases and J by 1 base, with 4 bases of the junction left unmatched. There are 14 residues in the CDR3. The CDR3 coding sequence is TGCGCCAGCACCCGGACAGGGGAGAACACTGAAGCTTTCTTT. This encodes CASTRTGENTEAFF.

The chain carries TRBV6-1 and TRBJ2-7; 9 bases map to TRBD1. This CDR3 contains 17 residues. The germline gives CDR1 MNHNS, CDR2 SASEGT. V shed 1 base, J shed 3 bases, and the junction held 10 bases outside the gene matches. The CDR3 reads CASSEGLGGQGVYEQYV. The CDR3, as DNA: TGTGCCAGCAGTGAAGGGTTGGGGGGACAGGGCGTCTACGAGCAGTACGTC.

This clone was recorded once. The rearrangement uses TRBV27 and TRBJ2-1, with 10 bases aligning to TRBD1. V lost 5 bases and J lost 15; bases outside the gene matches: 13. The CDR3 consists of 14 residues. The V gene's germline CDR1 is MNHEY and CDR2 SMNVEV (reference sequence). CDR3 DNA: TGTGCCAGCAGTCTCCCGGGACAGGGGATTAGTATGTTCTTC. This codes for CASSLPGQGISMFF.

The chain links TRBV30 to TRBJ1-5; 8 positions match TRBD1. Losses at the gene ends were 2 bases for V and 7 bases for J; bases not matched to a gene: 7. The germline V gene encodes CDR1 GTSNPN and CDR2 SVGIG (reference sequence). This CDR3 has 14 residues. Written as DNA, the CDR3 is TGTGCCTGGAGTCTTGACAGGGGAAGGCAGCCCCAGCATTTT. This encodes CAWSLDRGRQPQHF.

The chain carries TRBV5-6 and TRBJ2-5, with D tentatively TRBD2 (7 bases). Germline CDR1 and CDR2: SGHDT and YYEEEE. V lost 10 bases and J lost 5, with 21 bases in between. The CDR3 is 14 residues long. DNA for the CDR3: TGTGCCTCCAGCGGCGGGGGCCCCGCGGAGACCCAGTACTTC. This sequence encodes CASSGGGPAETQYF.

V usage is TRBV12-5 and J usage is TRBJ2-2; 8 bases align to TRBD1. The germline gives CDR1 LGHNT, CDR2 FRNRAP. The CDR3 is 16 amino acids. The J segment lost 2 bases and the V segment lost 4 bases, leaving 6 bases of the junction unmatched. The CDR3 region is CASGSETGGNTGELFF. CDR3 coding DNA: TGTGCTAGTGGTTCGGAAACAGGGGGTAACACCGGGGAGCTGTTTTTT.

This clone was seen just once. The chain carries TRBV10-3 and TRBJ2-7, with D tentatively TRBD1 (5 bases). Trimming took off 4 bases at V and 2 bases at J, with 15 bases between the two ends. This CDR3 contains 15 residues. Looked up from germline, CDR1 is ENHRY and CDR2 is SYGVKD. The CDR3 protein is CAISGGYGVTYEQYV. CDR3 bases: TGTGCCATCAGTGGGGGCTACGGAGTCACCTACGAGCAGTACGTC.

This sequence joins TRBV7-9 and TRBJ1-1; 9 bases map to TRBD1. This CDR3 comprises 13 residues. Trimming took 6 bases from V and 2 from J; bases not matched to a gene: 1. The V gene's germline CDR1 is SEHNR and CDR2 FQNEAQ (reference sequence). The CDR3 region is CASRDRGNTEAFF. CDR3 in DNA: TGTGCCAGCAGGGACAGGGGAAACACTGAAGCTTTCTTT.

For the CDR3, the DNA is TGTGCCAGCAGCCCATCAGGGGGGAGGAAGACCCAGTACTTC. As protein: CASSPSGGRKTQYF. The chain couples TRBV28 to TRBJ2-5, with a possible D match to TRBD1 (7 bases). Germline V lookup: CDR1 MDHEN, CDR2 SYDVKM. This CDR3 has 14 residues. Between the trimmed V and J ends, which lost 6 bases and 6 bases, there was a span of 17 bases.

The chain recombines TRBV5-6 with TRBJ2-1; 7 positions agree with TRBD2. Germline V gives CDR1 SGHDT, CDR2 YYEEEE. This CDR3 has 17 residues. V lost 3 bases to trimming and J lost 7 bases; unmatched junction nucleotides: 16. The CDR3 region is CASSSGTKRFVGNEQFF. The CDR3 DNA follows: TGTGCCAGCAGCTCGGGGACTAAGCGTTTTGTCGGGAATGAGCAGTTCTTC.

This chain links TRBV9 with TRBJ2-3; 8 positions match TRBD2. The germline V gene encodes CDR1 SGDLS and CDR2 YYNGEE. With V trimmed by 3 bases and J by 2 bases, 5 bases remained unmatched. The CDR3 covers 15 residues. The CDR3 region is CASSAFSGTTDTQYF. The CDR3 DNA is TGTGCCAGCAGCGCCTTTAGCGGGACCACAGATACGCAGTATTTT.

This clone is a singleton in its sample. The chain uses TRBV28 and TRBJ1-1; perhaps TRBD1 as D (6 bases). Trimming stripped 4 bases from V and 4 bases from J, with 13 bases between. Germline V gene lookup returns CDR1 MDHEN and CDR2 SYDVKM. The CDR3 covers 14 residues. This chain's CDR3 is CASSSGVGTTEAFF. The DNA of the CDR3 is TGTGCCAGCAGTTCAGGGGTTGGGACCACTGAAGCTTTCTTT.

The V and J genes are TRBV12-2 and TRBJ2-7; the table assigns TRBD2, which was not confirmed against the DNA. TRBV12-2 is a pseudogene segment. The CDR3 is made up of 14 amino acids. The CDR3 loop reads CASSGACCSYEQYV. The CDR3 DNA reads TGTGCAAGTTCTGGAGCCTGCTGCTCCTACGAGCAGTACGTC.

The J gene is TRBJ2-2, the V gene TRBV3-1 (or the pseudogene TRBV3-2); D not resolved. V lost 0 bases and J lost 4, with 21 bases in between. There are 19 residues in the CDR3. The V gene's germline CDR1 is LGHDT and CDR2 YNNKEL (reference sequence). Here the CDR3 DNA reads TGTGCCAGCAGCCAAGAGTCGAAGCGCCCCAATTCAAGCACCGGGGAGCTGTTTTTT. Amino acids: CASSQESKRPNSSTGELFF.

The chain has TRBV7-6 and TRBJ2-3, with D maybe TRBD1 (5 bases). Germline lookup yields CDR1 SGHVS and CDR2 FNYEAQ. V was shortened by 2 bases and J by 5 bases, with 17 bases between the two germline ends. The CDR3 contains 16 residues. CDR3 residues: CASSLISSGQGDTQYF. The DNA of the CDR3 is TGTGCCAGCAGCTTAATTTCGTCCGGGCAGGGAGATACGCAGTATTTT.

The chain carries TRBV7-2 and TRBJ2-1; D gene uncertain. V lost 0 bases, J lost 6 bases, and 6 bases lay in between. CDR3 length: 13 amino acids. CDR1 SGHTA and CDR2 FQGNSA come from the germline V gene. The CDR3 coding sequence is TGTGCCAGCAGCTTAGCAGAGGTCAATGAGCAGTTCTTC. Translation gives CASSLAEVNEQFF.

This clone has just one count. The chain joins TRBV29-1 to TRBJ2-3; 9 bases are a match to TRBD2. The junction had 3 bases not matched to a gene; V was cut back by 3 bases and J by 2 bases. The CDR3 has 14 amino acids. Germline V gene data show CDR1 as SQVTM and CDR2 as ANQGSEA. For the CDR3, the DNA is TGCAGCGTTGAGGGGGGACTAGCCACAGATACGCAGTATTTT. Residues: CSVEGGLATDTQYF.

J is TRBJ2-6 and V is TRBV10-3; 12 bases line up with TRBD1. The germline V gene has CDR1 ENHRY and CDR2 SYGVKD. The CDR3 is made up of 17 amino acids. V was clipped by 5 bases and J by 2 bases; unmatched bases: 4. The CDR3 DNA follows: TGTGCCATCAGTTCGGGACAGGGGGCCGCTGGGGCCAACGTCCTGACTTTC. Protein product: CAISSGQGAAGANVLTF.

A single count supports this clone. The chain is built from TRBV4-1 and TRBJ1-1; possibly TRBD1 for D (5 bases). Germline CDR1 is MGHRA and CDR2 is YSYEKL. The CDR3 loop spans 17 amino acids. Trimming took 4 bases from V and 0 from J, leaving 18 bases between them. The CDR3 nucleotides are TGCGCCAGCAGCCGCGGGGCGGGTAATGCGCTGAACACTGAAGCTTTCTTT. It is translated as CASSRGAGNALNTEAFF.

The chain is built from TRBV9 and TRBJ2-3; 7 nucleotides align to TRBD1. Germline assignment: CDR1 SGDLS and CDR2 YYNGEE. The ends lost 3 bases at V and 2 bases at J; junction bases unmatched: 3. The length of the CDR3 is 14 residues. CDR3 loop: CASSDGQATDTQYF. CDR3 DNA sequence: TGTGCCAGCAGCGATGGACAGGCCACAGATACGCAGTATTTT.

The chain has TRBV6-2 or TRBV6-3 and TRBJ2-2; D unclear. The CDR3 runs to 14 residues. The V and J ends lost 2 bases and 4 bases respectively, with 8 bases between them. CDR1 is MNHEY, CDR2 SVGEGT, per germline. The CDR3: CASSYQASTGELFF. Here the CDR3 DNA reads TGTGCCAGCAGTTACCAGGCGAGCACCGGGGAGCTGTTTTTT.

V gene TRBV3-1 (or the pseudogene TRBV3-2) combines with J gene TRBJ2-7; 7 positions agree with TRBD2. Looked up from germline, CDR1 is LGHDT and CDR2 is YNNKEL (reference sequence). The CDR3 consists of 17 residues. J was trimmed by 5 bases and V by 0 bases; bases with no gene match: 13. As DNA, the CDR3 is TGTGCCAGCAGCCAAGATCTTACTCCCGGGGGGAGCGACGAGCAGTACTTC. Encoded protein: CASSQDLTPGGSDEQYF.

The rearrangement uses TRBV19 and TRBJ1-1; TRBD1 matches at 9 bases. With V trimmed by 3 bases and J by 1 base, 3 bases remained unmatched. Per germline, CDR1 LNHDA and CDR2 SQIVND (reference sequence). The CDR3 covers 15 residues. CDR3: CASSILGQGNTEAFF. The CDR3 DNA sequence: TGTGCCAGTAGTATCCTGGGACAGGGGAACACTGAAGCTTTCTTT.

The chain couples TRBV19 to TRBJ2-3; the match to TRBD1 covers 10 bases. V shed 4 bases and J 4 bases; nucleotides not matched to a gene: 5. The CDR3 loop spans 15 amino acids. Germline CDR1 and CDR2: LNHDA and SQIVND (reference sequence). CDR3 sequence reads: CASSRDRGSSDTQYF. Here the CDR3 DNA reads TGTGCCAGTAGTAGGGACAGGGGTTCCTCAGATACGCAGTATTTT.

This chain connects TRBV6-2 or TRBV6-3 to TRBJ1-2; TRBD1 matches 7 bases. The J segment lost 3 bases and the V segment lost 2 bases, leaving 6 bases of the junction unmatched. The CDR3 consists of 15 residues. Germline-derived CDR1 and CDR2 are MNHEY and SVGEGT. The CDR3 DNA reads TGTGCCAGCAGTTACGAATCAGGGGGAGACTATGGCTACACCTTC. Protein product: CASSYESGGDYGYTF.

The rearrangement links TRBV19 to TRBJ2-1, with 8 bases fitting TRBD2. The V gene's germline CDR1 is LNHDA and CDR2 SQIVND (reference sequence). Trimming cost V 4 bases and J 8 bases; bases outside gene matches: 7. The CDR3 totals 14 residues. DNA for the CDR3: TGTGCCAGTAGTAACGGGAGGGGCCAATATGAGCAGTTCTTC. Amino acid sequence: CASSNGRGQYEQFF.

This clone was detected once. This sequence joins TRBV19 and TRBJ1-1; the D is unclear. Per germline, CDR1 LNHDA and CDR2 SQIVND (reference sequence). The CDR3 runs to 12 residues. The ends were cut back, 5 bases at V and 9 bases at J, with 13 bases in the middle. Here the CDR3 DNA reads TGTGCCAGTAGTCGCCCCGGAGGGAAAGCTTTCTTT. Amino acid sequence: CASSRPGGKAFF.

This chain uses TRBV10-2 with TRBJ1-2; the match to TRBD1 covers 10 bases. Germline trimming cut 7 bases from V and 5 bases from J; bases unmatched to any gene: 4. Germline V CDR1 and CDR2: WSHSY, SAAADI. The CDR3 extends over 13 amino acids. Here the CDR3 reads CASKTGGGYGYTF. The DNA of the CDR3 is TGCGCCAGCAAGACAGGGGGCGGATATGGCTACACCTTC.

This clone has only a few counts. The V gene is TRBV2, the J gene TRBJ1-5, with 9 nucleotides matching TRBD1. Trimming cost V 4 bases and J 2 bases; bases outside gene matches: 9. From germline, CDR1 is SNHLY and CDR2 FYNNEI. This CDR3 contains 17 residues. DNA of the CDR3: TGTGCCAGCAGTGTGATAAGACAGGGGGGCGGCAATCAGCCCCAGCATTTT. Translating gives CASSVIRQGGGNQPQHF.

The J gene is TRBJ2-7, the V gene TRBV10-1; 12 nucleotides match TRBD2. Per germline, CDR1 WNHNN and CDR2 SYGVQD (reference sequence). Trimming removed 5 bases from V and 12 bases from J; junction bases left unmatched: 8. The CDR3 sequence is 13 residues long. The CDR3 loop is CASSPRLAGDRYF. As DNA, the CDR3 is TGCGCCAGCAGTCCTAGACTAGCGGGGGATCGGTACTTC.

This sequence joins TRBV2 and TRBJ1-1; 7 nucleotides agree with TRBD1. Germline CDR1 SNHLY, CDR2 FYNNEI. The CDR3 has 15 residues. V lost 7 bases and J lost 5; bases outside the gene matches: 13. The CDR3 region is CASKATRTGGTEAFF. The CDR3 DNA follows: TGTGCCAGCAAAGCGACTAGGACAGGAGGGACTGAAGCTTTCTTT.